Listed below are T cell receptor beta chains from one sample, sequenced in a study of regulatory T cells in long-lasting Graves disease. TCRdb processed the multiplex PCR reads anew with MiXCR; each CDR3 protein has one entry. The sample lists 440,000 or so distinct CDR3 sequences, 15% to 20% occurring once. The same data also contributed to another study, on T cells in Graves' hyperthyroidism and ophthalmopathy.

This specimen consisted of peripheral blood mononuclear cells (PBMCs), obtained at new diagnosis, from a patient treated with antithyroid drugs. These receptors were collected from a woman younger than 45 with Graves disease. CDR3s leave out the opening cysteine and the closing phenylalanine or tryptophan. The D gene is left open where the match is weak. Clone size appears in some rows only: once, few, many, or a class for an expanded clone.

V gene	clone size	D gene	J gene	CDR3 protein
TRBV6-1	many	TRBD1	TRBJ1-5	ASSPDRGTDQPQH
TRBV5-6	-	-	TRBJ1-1	ASSPGTVGGAF
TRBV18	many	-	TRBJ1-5	ASSPGPEGQPQH
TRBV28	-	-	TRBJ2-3	ASSPVSRDTQY
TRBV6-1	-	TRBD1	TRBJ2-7	ASSRQGREQY
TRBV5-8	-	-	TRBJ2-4	ASTDEGSLAKNIQY
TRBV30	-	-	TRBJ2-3	AWTRRRTDTQY
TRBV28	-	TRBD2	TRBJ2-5	ASRVLGSGREETQY
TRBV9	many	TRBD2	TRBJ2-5	ASSVNPSGRGETQY
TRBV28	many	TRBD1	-	ASSLSPDRVRTYEQY
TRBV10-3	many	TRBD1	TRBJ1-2	AISGPGQGDGYT
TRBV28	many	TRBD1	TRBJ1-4	ASSSSGTANEKLF
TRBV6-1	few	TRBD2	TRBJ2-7	ASSRGLSGSSYEQY
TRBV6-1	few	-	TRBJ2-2	ASSEIGARATGELF
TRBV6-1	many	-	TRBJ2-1	ASRTEGLGSYNEQF
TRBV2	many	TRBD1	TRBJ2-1	ASSEALGGSYRDRDYNEQF
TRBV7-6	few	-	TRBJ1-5	ASSLSEGNQPQH
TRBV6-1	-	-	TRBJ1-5	ASSYDRDTYSNQPQH
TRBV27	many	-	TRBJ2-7	ASSSLAPFYEQY
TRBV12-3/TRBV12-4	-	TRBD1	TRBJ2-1	ASSFRQGYNEQF
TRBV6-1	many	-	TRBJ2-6	ASSQDSSGANVLT
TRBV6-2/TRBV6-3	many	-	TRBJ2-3	ASSSFADTQY
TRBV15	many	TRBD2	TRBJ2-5	ATSSVSGTRYFETQY
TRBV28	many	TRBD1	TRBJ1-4	ASSRDRANEKLF
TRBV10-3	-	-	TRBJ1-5	AINNDSYNQPQH
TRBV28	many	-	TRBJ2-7	ASSTLLGGHEQY
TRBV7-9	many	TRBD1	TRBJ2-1	ASSLSWTGGNEQF
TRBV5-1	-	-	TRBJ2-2	ASSLRQGDTGELF
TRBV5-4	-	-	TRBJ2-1	ASSLGIADYNEQF
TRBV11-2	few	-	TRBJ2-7	ASSLVGRPYEQY
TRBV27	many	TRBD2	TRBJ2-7	ASRGLAGGPNPYEQY
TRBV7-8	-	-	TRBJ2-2	ASSQIRLGRNTGELF
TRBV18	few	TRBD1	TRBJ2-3	ASSPPGQGPPNSRTQY
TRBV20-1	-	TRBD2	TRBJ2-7	SASVLADNYEQY
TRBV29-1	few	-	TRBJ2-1	SVVGGGIVGNEQF
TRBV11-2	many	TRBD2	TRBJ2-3	ASSPRPGLASTDTQY
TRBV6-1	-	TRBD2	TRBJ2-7	ASSQTSGRDY
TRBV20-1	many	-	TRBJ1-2	SARDDVPRFRDKGGYGYT
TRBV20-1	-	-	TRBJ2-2	SAKRPGAGELF
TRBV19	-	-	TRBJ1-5	ASSMGRDQPQH
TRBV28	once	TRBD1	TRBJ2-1	ASNDRGPYNEQF
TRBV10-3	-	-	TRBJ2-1	AISGGNLHEQF
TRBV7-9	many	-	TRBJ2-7	ASSFLSPGEQY
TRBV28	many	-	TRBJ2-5	ASSLAGEQETQY
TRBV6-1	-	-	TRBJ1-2	ASRPSTVFKERYYGYT
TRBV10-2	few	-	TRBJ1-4	ASSEGGRNEKLF
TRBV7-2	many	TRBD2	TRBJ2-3	ASSSSGMNTDTQY
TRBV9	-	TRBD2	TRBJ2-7	ASSPGGLEHGYEQY
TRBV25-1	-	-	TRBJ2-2	ASSGAGTTGELF
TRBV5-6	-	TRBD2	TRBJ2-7	ASSTGTNYEQY
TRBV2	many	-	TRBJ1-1	ASQLRRGSTEAF
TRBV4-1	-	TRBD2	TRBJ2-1	ASSQRGPAGYNEQF
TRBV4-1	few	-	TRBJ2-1	ASSRTGDIGYEQF
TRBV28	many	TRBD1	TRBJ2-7	ASSSLLGQGFEQY